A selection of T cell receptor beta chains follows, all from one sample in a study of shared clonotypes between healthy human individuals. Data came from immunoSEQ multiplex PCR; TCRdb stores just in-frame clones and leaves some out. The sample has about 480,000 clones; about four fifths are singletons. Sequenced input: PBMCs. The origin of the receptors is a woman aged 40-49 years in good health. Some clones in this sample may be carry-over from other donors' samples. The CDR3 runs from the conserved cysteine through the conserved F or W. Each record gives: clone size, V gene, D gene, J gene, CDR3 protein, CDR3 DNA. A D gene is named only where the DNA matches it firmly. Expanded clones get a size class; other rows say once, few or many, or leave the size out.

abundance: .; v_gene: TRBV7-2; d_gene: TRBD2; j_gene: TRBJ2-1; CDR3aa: CASSLVASGSTYNEQFF; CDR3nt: TGTGCCAGCAGCTTAGTGGCTAGCGGGAGCACATACAATGAGCAGTTCTTC
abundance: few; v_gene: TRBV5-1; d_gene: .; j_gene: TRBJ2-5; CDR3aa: CASSQQGETQYF; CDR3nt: TGCGCCAGCAGCCAACAAGGGGAGACCCAGTACTTC
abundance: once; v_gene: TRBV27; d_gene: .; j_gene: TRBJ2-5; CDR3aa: CASSSAGRQETQYF; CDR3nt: TGTGCCAGCAGCTCCGCCGGCAGGCAAGAGACCCAGTACTTC
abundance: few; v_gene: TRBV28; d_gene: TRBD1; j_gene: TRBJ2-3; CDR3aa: CASSLIWRTGKLDTQYF; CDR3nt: TGTGCCAGCAGTTTGATTTGGAGGACAGGGAAGCTAGATACGCAGTATTTT
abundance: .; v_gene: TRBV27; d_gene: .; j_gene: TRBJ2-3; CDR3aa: CASSFQSTDTQYF; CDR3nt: TGTGCCAGCAGTTTTCAGAGCACAGATACGCAGTATTTT
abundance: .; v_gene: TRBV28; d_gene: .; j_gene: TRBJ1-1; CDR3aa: CASRLGYTEAFF; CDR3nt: TGTGCCAGCAGACTAGGGTACACTGAAGCTTTCTTT
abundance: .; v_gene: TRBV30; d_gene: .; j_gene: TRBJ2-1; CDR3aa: CAWSASYNEQFF; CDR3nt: TGTGCCTGGAGTGCATCCTACAATGAGCAGTTCTTC
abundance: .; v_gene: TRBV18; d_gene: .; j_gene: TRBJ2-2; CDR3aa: CASSPQTYPAGELFF; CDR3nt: TGTGCCAGCTCGCCCCAGACCTACCCGGCCGGGGAGCTGTTTTTT
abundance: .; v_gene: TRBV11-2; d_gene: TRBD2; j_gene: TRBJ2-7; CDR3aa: CASSVQLAGAEEQYF; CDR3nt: TGTGCCAGCAGCGTGCAACTAGCGGGAGCTGAAGAGCAGTACTTC
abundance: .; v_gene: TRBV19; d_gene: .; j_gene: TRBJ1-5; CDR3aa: CASSIGGDQPQHF; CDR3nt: TGTGCCAGTAGTATCGGCGGAGATCAGCCCCAGCATTTT
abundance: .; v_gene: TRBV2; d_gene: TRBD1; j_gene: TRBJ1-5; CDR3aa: CAVNRGGNQPQHF; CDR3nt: TGTGCCGTTAACAGGGGCGGCAATCAGCCCCAGCATTTT
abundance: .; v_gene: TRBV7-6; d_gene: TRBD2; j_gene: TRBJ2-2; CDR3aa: CASSIRSLAGWGTGELFF; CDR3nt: TGTGCCAGCAGCATCCGCAGTCTAGCGGGATGGGGCACCGGGGAGCTGTTTTTT
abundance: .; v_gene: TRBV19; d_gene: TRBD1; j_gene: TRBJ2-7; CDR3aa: CASSIQARQGDFYEQYF; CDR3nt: TGTGCCAGTAGTATACAAGCAAGACAGGGGGACTTCTACGAGCAGTACTTC
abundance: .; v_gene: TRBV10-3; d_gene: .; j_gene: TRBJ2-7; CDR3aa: CAISAGSYEQYF; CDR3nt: TGTGCCATCAGTGCCGGATCCTACGAGCAGTACTTC
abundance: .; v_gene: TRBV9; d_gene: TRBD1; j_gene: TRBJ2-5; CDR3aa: CASSRAGTDGQETQYF; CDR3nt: TGTGCCAGCAGCAGAGCCGGGACAGATGGGCAAGAGACCCAGTACTTC
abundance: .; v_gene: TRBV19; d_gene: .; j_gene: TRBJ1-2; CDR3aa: CASSITGPHDGYTF; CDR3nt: TGTGCCAGTAGTATAACGGGTCCCCACGATGGCTACACCTTC
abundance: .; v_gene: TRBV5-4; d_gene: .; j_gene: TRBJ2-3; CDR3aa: CASSLPGTDTQYF; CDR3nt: TGTGCCAGCAGCTTGCCCGGCACAGATACGCAGTATTTT
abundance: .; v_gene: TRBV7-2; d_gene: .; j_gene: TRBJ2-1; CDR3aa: CASSWVPSNEQFF; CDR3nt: TGTGCCAGCTCCTGGGTCCCCTCGAATGAGCAGTTCTTC
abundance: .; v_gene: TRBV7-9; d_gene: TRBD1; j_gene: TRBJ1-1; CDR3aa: CASSLGDRGSGTEAFF; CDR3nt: TGTGCCAGCAGCTTAGGGGACAGGGGTAGCGGGACTGAAGCTTTCTTT
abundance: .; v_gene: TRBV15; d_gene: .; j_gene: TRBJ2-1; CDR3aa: CATSRDLSRGHNEQFF; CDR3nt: TGTGCCACCAGCAGAGATCTTAGCAGGGGTCACAATGAGCAGTTCTTC
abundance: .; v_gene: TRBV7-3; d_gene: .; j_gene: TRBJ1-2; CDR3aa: CASSLRARDPGGYTF; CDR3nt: TGTGCCAGCAGCTTGCGAGCCCGGGACCCTGGGGGCTACACCTTC